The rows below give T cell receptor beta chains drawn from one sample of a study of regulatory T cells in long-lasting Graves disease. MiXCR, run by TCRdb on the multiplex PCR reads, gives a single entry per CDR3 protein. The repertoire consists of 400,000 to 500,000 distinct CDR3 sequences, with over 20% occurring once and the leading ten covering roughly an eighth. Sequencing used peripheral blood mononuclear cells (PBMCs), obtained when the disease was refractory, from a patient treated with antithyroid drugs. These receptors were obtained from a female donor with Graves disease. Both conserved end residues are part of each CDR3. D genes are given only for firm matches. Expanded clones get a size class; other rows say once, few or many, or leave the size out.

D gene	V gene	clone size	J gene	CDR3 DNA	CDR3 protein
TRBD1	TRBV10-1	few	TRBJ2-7	TGCGCCAGCAGTGACCCGACAGGGGACTACGAGCAGTACTTC	CASSDPTGDYEQYF
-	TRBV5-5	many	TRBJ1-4	TGTGCCAGCAGCTTGGAGGCAGGGACTAATGAAAAACTGTTTTTT	CASSLEAGTNEKLFF
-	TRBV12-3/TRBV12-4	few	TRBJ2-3	TGTGCCAGCATCAAGGGGGATACGCAGTATTTT	CASIKGDTQYF
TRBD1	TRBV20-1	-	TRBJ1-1	TGCAGTGCAAAAACCCGACAGGGGCAAAACACTGAAGCTTTCTTT	CSAKTRQGQNTEAFF
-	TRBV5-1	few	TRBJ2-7	TGCGCCAGCAGCGCCGATCAGGGGGGGTACGAGCAGTACTTC	CASSADQGGYEQYF
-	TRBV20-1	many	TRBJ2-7	TGCAGTGCTAGAGAACCCCCGGGACACCCGAGCTCCTACGAGCAGTACTTC	CSAREPPGHPSSYEQYF
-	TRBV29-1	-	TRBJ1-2	TGCAGCGTTGTACCCCCTGGGCACTATGGCTACACCTTC	CSVVPPGHYGYTF
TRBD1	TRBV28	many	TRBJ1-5	TGTGCCAGCAGTACCCCTACAGGGGTTGGGGTCCAGCCCCAGCATTTT	CASSTPTGVGVQPQHF
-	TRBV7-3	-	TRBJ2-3	TGTGCCAGCAGCTTAACGACGGGAGGCACAGATACGCAGTATTTT	CASSLTTGGTDTQYF
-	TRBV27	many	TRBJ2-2	TGTGCCAGCAGCCCATCTTTTCCTGGGGAGCTGTTTTTT	CASSPSFPGELFF
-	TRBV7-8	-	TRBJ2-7	TGTGCCAGCAGCCCCCTTTTCGAACAGGGTGGCGAGCAGTACTTC	CASSPLFEQGGEQYF
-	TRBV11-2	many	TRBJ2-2	TGTGCCAGCAGCTTAGCCGGGACGGCGAACACCGGGGAGCTGTTTTTT	CASSLAGTANTGELFF
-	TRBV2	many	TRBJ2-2	TGTGCCAGCACCCTTAAGGGGAGCACCGGGGAGCTGTTTTTT	CASTLKGSTGELFF
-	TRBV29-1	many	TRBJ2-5	TGCAGCGTTGAAGAGAACAGGGTTGAGACCCAGTACTTC	CSVEENRVETQYF
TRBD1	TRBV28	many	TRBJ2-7	TGTGCCAGCAGTTTAGCCGGGACAGGTCGCTACGAGCAGTACTTC	CASSLAGTGRYEQYF
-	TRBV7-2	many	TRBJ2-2	TGTGCCAGCAGCTTGTATGCGGGACTTGGGACCGGGGAGCTGTTTTTT	CASSLYAGLGTGELFF
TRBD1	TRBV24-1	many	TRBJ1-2	TGTGCCACCAGTGAGAGTGGACAGGGTGGCTATGGCTACACCTTC	CATSESGQGGYGYTF
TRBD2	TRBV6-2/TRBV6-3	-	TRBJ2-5	TGTGCCAGCAGTGAAGCTGGAGCCGGGGGGAAGAGGCGAGAGACCCAGTACTTC	CASSEAGAGGKRRETQYF
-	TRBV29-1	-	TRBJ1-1	TGCAGCGCATTGGGGCAGCTGAACACTGAAGCTTTCTTT	CSALGQLNTEAFF
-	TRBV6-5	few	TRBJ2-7	TGTGCCAGCAGTTACTCCGGGGGTCCAAGCTACGAGCAGTACTTC	CASSYSGGPSYEQYF
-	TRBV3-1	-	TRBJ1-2	TGTGCCAGCAGCCAAGGGATTAGGGATTATGGCTACACCTTC	CASSQGIRDYGYTF
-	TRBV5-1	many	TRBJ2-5	TGTGCCAGCAGTTTAGCGGTCCAAGAGACCCAGTACTTC	CASSLAVQETQYF
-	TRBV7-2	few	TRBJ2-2	TGTGCCAGCAGCTTAGAGGAGTCCACCGGGGAGCTGTTTTTT	CASSLEESTGELFF
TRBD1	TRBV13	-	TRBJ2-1	TGTGCCAGCAGCTTAGCCGACAGGGGTGAGGGCAATGAGCAGTTCTTC	CASSLADRGEGNEQFF
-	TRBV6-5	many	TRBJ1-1	TGTGCCAGCAGTTTTCAGGGAGATGGCGTCACTGAAGCTTTCTTT	CASSFQGDGVTEAFF
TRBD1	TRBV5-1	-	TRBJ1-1	TGCGCCAGCAGCTTCCTGGGACCGGGACAGCCAAACACTGAAGCTTTCTTT	CASSFLGPGQPNTEAFF
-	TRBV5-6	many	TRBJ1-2	TGTGCCAGCAGCCCGTCCCAGGTCTATGGCTACACCTTC	CASSPSQVYGYTF
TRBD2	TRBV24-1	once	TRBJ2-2	TGTGCCACCAGTAATTTTACTAGCGCAAACACCGGGGAGCTGTTTTTT	CATSNFTSANTGELFF
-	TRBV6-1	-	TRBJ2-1	TGTGCCAGCACTAACGGTTACCTCGAGGATGAGCAGTTCTTC	CASTNGYLEDEQFF
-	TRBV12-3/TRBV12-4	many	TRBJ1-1	TGTGCCAGCAGTAGAGAGACAGTGGACACTGAAGCTTTCTTT	CASSRETVDTEAFF
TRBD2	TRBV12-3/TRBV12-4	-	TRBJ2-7	TGTGCCAGCAGTTACTCTGGGACTAACCCTTACGAGCAGTACTTC	CASSYSGTNPYEQYF
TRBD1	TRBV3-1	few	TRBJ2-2	TGTGCCAGCAGCCCGGTACAGGGGGGTTTCACCGGGGAGCTGTTTTTT	CASSPVQGGFTGELFF
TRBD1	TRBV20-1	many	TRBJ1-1	TGCAGTGCAACCGGGACAGTGAACACTGAAGCTTTCTTT	CSATGTVNTEAFF
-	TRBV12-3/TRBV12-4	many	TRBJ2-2	TGTGCCAGCAGTTTCCTAAGGGACACCGGGGAGCTGTTTTTT	CASSFLRDTGELFF
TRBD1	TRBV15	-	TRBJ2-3	TGTGCCACCAGCAGATCCCGGACAGGGGCAGATACGCAGTATTTT	CATSRSRTGADTQYF
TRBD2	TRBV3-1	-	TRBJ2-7	TGTGCCAGCAGCCTGGCTAGCGGGATGTACGAGCAGTACTTC	CASSLASGMYEQYF
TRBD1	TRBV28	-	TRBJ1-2	TGTGCCAGCAGTTCTGGCGGGACAGGGTTAAAGAACTATGGCTACACCTTC	CASSSGGTGLKNYGYTF
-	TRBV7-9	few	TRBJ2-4	TGTGCCAGCAGCTTAATGGGTTGGGGGAGCATTCAGTACTTC	CASSLMGWGSIQYF
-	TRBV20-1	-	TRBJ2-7	TGCAGTGCTAGCCGGCGAGGCTCTTCCTACGAGCAGTACTTC	CSASRRGSSYEQYF
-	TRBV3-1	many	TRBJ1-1	TGTGCCAGCAGCCAAGATGCGGGACAAGGGGCTTTCTTT	CASSQDAGQGAFF
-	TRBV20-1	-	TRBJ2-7	TGCAGTGCTAGGGACCGGGACTTACTCTACGAGCAGTACTTC	CSARDRDLLYEQYF
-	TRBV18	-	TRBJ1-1	TGTGCCAGCTCACCAGAATATGGTAGCACTGAAGCTTTCTTT	CASSPEYGSTEAFF
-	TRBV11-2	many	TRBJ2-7	TGTGCCAGCAGCTTAGAGAACAACCCCTACGAGCAGTACTTC	CASSLENNPYEQYF
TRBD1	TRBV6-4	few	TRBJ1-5	TGTGCCAGCAGTGAATTCACAGGGGGGGGCAATCAGCCCCAGCATTTT	CASSEFTGGGNQPQHF
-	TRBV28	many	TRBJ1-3	TGTGCCAGCAGTTTGTCAGGGAGGTTTGGAAACACCATATATTTT	CASSLSGRFGNTIYF
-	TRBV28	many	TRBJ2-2	TGTGCCAGCCAACTGGTCCTGAACACCGGGGAGCTGTTTTTT	CASQLVLNTGELFF
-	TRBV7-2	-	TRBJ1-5	TGTGCCAGCAGCTTAGCCGGGAATCAGCCCCGGCATTTT	CASSLAGNQPRHF
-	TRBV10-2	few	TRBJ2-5	TGCGCCAGCAGTGAGGTTGAACTTATCGCGGAGCAGTACTTC	CASSEVELIAEQYF
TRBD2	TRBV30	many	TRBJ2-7	TGTGCCTGGAGTGGTAGCGGGAGTGACTACGAGCAGTACTTC	CAWSGSGSDYEQYF
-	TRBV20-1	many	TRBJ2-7	TGCAGTGCTAGTAGGCGGGGGCGACTCGAGCAGTACTTC	CSASRRGRLEQYF
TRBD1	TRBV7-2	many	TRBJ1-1	TGTGCCAGCAGCCTGATACAGGGGAAGATGAACACTGAAGCTTTCTTT	CASSLIQGKMNTEAFF
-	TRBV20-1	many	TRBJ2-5	TGCAGTGCTAGAGATCTGGGAAAAGAGACCCAGTACTTC	CSARDLGKETQYF
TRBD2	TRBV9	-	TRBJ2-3	TGTGCCAGCAGCGTATTCGGCGAGCGGGAGGGGAACACAGATACGCAGTATTTT	CASSVFGEREGNTDTQYF
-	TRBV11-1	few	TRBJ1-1	TGTGCCAGCAGCTCACGGGGGGGGCGCTCCACTGAAGCTTTCTTT	CASSSRGGRSTEAFF
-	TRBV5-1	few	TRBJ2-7	TGCGCCAGCAGCTTCTGGGGAAGCTCCTACGAGCAGTACTTC	CASSFWGSSYEQYF
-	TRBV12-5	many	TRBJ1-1	TGTGCTAGTGGTCCCGGGAATCTGAACACTGAAGCTTTCTTT	CASGPGNLNTEAFF
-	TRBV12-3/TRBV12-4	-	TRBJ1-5	TGTGCCAGCAGTCCCCGGACACCTCACGGGAATCAGCCCCAGCATTTT	CASSPRTPHGNQPQHF
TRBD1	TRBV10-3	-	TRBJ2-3	TGTGCCAGCAGGACAGGGACTCGACGCAGCACAGATACGCAGTATTTT	CASRTGTRRSTDTQYF